These T cell receptor beta chains were read from a single sample in a study of Graves' ophthalmopathy and Graves' hyperthyroidism. In TCRdb, the multiplex PCR reads were re-called with MiXCR into one record per CDR3 protein. Altogether hundreds of thousands of distinct CDR3 sequences are present, about 15% being singletons, with the ten largest covering 8% to 10%. Sequences were obtained from blood. The receptors shown here come from a woman in her thirties with Graves' ophthalmopathy. Both conserved end residues are part of each CDR3. Size is omitted from some rows. Given values are once, few, many or a class for expanded clones.

CDR3 | V | size
CATSSSGTVKPETQYF | TRBV15 | .
CASSNRGSTEAFF | TRBV19 | few
CASSQSPDQPQHF | TRBV11-2 | few
CSARAGTSNTGELFF | TRBV20-1 | many
CASSAQTSGVFSYEQYF | TRBV11-2 | many
CASSLGTTNTEAFF | TRBV12-3/TRBV12-4 | many
CATSDIQIMGETQYF | TRBV24-1 | many
CASSLHWGGRGTGELFF | TRBV11-2 | many
CASLRGRDQETQYF | TRBV28 | many
CASSTRLGPKQPQHF | TRBV19 | few
CSASRVVETQYF | TRBV20-1 | .
CASRPRPKQGMRTQYF | TRBV28 | many
CASRNPGQGVFYSNQPQHF | TRBV28 | few
CASSEDRDTGELFF | TRBV6-4 | many
CASSQGVSTQYF | TRBV3-1 | few
CAWSRDRGSNQPQHF | TRBV30 | few
CASLRVSSYEQYF | TRBV7-3 | many
CASSLGPGPRGTEAFF | TRBV5-1 | .
CASSSLPGGGISYEQYF | TRBV11-2 | .
CSVEETEAFF | TRBV29-1 | many
CASTTYLNTEAFF | TRBV6-5 | many
CAWTLRGLRNTIYF | TRBV30 | many
CASSPRTGTNTEAFF | TRBV27 | many
CASSYVAGGANTEAFF | TRBV6-5 | .
CASSFSANYGYTF | TRBV12-3/TRBV12-4 | many
CASSEYRLDSRNGYTF | TRBV6-1 | many
CASRPTGENSPLHF | TRBV6-1 | many
CSVLTGVGDEQYF | TRBV29-1 | .
CSARPTEQPQHF | TRBV20-1 | few
CASSSGPTPYEQYF | TRBV12-3/TRBV12-4 | .
CAISESFEQYF | TRBV10-3 | many
CASSLLTYEQYF | TRBV11-2 | many
CASSLTPFYEQYF | TRBV11-3 | .
CASSYPGRLGETQYF | TRBV6-2/TRBV6-3 | many
CASSTRQATPLFSYGYTF | TRBV19 | many
CASSVPSGTGTPLRPYGYTF | TRBV9 | few
CAGRVSSTGELFF | TRBV19 | .
CASSKWASGGVGETQYF | TRBV11-2 | many
CASSHGGTAYTEAFF | TRBV2 | .
CASSFFGTAGLAKNIQYF | TRBV28 | many